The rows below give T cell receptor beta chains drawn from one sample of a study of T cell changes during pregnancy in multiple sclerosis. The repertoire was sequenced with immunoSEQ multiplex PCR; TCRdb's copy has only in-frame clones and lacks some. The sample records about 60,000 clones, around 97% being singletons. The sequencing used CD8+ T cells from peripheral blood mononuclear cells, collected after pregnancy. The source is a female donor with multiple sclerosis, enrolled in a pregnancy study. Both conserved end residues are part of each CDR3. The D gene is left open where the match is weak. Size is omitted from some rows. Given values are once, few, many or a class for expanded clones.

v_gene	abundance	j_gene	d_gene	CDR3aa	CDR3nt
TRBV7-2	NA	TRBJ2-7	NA	CASSLVLGTLYEQYF	TGTGCCAGCAGCTTAGTACTAGGGACTCTCTACGAGCAGTACTTC
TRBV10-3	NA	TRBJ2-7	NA	CAIKGVGHEQYF	TGTGCCATCAAGGGGGTTGGCCACGAGCAGTACTTC
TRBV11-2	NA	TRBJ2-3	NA	CASSLEAAADTQYF	TGTGCCAGCAGCTTAGAGGCTGCTGCAGATACGCAGTATTTT
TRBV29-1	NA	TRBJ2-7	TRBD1	CSARDRGPYEQYF	TGCAGCGCCCGGGACAGGGGCCCCTACGAGCAGTACTTC
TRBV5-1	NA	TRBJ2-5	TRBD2	CASSLGGLAGTETQYF	TGCGCCAGCAGCTTGGGGGGACTAGCGGGTACGGAGACCCAGTACTTC
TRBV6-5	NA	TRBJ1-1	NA	CASSYGRGGGYAFF	TGTGCCAGCAGTTACGGGAGGGGAGGGGGTTACGCTTTCTTT
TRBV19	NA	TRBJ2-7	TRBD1	CATGQVLGEQYF	TGTGCCACTGGACAGGTTTTAGGCGAGCAGTACTTC
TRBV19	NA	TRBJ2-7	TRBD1	CASSPGTGAYEQYF	TGTGCCAGTAGCCCGGGGACAGGAGCCTACGAGCAGTACTTC
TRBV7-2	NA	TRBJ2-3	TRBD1	CASSQSAGQGSDTQYF	TGTGCCAGCAGCCAATCGGCGGGACAGGGTTCAGATACGCAGTATTTT
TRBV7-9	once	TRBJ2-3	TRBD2	CASTPSGTSTDTQYF	TGTGCCAGCACCCCTAGCGGGACGAGCACAGATACGCAGTATTTT
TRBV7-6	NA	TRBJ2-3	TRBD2	CASSQLAGVTDTQYF	TGTGCCAGCAGCCAACTAGCGGGAGTGACAGATACGCAGTATTTT
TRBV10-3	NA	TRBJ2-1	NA	CAISSTRVGNEQFF	TGTGCCATCAGTTCCACCCGGGTAGGAAATGAGCAGTTCTTC
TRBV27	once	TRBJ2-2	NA	CASSASDTGELFF	TGTGCCAGCAGTGCGTCTGACACCGGGGAGCTGTTTTTT
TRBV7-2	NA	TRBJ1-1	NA	CASSLGPGAGAEAFF	TGTGCCAGCAGCTTAGGGCCAGGGGCTGGGGCTGAAGCTTTCTTT
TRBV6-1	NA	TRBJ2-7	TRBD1	CASSDNLGQGYEQYF	TGTGCCAGCAGTGACAACCTGGGACAGGGGTACGAGCAGTACTTC
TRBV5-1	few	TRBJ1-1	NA	CASSLQNTEAFF	TGCGCCAGCAGCTTACAGAACACTGAAGCTTTCTTT
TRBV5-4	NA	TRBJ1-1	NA	CASSLATGAFF	TGTGCCAGCAGCCTCGCAACCGGGGCTTTCTTT
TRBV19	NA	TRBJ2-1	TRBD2	CASSIGAGGEQFF	TGTGCCAGTAGTATAGGAGCGGGAGGTGAGCAGTTCTTC
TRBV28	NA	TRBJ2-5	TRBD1	CASSLGDRAVETQYF	TGTGCCAGCAGTTTGGGGGACAGGGCTGTGGAGACCCAGTACTTC
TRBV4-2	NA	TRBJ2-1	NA	CASSQDLSLAFQFF	TGTGCCAGCAGCCAAGATTTAAGCCTAGCGTTTCAGTTCTTC
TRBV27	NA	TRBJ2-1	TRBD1	CASSTGDGSYNEQFF	TGTGCCAGCAGTACAGGGGACGGCTCCTACAATGAGCAGTTCTTC
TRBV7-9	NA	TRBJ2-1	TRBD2	CASSWPRDRAGGFEQFF	TGTGCCAGCAGCTGGCCCCGGGATAGGGCGGGAGGTTTTGAGCAGTTCTTC
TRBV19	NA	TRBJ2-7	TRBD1	CASSPWTGGYEQYF	TGTGCCAGTAGTCCGTGGACAGGGGGCTACGAGCAGTACTTC
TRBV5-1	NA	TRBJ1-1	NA	CASSELNTEAFF	TGCGCCAGCAGTGAGCTGAACACTGAAGCTTTCTTT
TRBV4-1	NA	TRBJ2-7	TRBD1	CASSQDVPGTVFYEQYF	TGCGCCAGCAGCCAAGACGTCCCCGGGACAGTGTTCTACGAGCAGTACTTC
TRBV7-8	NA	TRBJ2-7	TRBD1	CASSPYRGSYEQYF	TGTGCCAGCAGCCCGTACAGGGGCAGCTACGAGCAGTACTTC
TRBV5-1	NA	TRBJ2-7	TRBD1	CASSYRDSAYEQYF	TGCGCCAGCAGCTACCGGGACAGTGCCTACGAGCAGTACTTC
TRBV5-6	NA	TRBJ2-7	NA	CASSLQGQPIYEQYF	TGTGCCAGCAGCTTGCAGGGCCAGCCTATCTACGAGCAGTACTTC
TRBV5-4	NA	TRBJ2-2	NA	CASSLGGRGGTSTGELFF	TGTGCCAGCAGCTTAGGTGGTAGGGGGGGGACGAGCACCGGGGAGCTGTTTTTT
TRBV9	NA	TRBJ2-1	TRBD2	CASSVWGGSYNEQFF	TGTGCCAGCAGCGTATGGGGGGGCTCCTACAATGAGCAGTTCTTC
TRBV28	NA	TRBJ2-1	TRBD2	CASSFRGSYNEQFF	TGTGCCAGCAGTTTCCGCGGGAGCTACAATGAGCAGTTCTTC
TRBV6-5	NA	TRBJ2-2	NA	CASSSGALGTGELFF	TGTGCCAGCAGTTCAGGGGCCCTGGGAACCGGGGAGCTGTTTTTT
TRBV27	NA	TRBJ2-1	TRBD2	CASSLGGWASGDNEQFF	TGTGCCAGCAGTTTAGGGGGTTGGGCTAGCGGGGACAATGAGCAGTTCTTC
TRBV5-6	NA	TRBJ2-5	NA	CASSLELDPQETQYF	TGTGCCAGCAGCTTGGAACTAGATCCTCAAGAGACCCAGTACTTC
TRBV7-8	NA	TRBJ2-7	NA	CASSRGGADEQYF	TGTGCCAGCAGCAGGGGGGGAGCGGACGAGCAGTACTTC
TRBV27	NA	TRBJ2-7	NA	CASQVEGGTYEQYF	TGTGCCAGCCAGGTAGAGGGAGGCACCTACGAGCAGTACTTC
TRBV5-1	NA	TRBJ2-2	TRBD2	CASSGAGVSTGELFF	TGCGCCAGCAGTGGGGCGGGAGTGTCCACCGGGGAGCTGTTTTTT
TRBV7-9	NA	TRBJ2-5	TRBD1	CASSLLQGEQETQYF	TGTGCCAGCAGCTTACTACAGGGGGAACAAGAGACCCAGTACTTC
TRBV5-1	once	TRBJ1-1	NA	CASSRVREDMNTEAFF	TGCGCCAGCAGTCGAGTACGAGAGGACATGAACACTGAAGCTTTCTTT
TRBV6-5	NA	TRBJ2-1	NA	CASSYSRDAYNEQFF	TGTGCCAGCAGTTACTCGCGGGATGCCTACAATGAGCAGTTCTTC
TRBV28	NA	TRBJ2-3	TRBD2	CASSPGTSPHTDTQYF	TGTGCCAGCAGTCCCGGGACTAGTCCTCACACAGATACGCAGTATTTT